This T cell receptor (beta chain) originates from a study of blood T cells in healthy people across ages (dated by TCRdb to between 2014 and 2017). For context, the study as a whole: In model experiments, template switching captured about one uniquely barcoded TCR beta cDNA molecule for every two T cells. Using deep sequencing normalized with unique cDNA molecular identifiers, the study measured how TCR beta repertoire diversity changes with age. The donors were divided into four age groups: young (average approximately 17 years), middle-aged (approximately 41), aged (about 60) and long-lived (about 90). To avoid experimental bias, donors of different ages were distributed randomly across sequencing lanes. The study analyzed two additional independent replicas of 1 million unique cDNA reads from the same blood draw for two donors, one aged 18 to 30 and one aged 80 or older. The full study reports these points: Observed TCR beta diversity per million T cells fell roughly linearly with age, and a significant reduction was already apparent by age about 36. Donor CMV infection status was unknown, potentially confounding age-related changes in expanded clonotypes. Because profiling used bulk unsorted PBMCs, naive and antigen-experienced compartments could not be compared conclusively. Total diversity estimates from one million sequenced T cells were considered lower bounds and underestimates. Compared with the aged group, the long-lived group had more naive CD4+ T cells, fewer expanded clones and increased TCR diversity, a pattern suggesting age selection. The percentage of naive T cells measured by flow cytometry correlated strongly with observed TCR beta diversity.

The cysteine opens and the phenylalanine closes a CDR3 of 12 amino acids. Only the CDR3 part of the read is kept: 36 bases, read in frame from the first base. Sequences MDHEN (CDR1) and SYDVKM (CDR2) are obtained from the germline V gene. V loses 6 bases at its end and J loses 7 bases; junction bases beyond the gene matches: 5. Points on this clonotype: This clone's antigen is unknown. There are no base qualities to consult, and no much larger clone falls within one base.

Systemically healthy Caucasian individuals from Russia, approximately 39 in total and aged about 6 to 100 years, were included as donors. Each donor gave about 9.2 milliliters of peripheral blood, drawn into EDTA-treated Vacutainer tubes. Ficoll-Paque density-gradient centrifugation was used to isolate PBMCs, with at least 7 million per sample. Trizol reagent was used to extract total RNA from PBMCs, with at least 5 micrograms per sample. The percentages of naive CD45RAhigh/CD27high T cells were determined by flow cytometry on a PBMC aliquot from every donor. Libraries were constructed by 5' RACE. For sequencing, an Illumina HiSeq 2500 was employed. A second PCR of about 6 to 12 cycles was performed with a sample-barcoded 5' primer and a J-beta primer mix. A unique molecular identifier was introduced onto each TCR beta cDNA molecule by a template-switch 5' adaptor carrying 12 random nucleotides. Each sample yielded at least 2.5 million CDR3-containing paired-end reads. All of the RNA was converted into first-strand cDNA using the Mint cDNA synthesis kit, with a TRBC-specific oligonucleotide serving as the primer. Following uracil-DNA glycosylase treatment, all cDNA underwent a first 18-cycle PCR with the universal primers M1SS and BC2_uni_R. As for the original processing: For normalization, 1 million high-quality reads were randomly selected from each sample, with every read carrying a distinct molecular identifier. Instead of being binned into consensus sequences, reads that shared molecular identifiers were thrown out. MiTCR, run with a Q25 quality threshold and the strictest error-elimination algorithm, handled CDR3 identification, clonotype clustering and error correction. Lower-bound total TCR beta diversity was estimated with a nonparametric unseen species model using Euler transformation. In TCRdb, the public reads were trimmed at Q25 with fastp and aligned with MiXCR, with productive beta chains retained. Rows merge per CDR3 protein into single entries with the most common DNA and genes. TCRdb's processing, not the authors', yielded these V and J calls. The sample yields 1.4 million or so distinct CDR3 sequences; roughly two fifths were counted once. Around 4% of the sample goes to the ten largest clones.

The receptor was derived from a young woman in good health. The chain is encoded by TRBV28 joined to TRBJ2-7, with 8 bases in between that match TRBD2. Sequenced material: blood. The CDR3 protein is CASRHREGEQYF. At the DNA level, the sequence is TGTGCCAGCAGACACCGGGAGGGTGAGCAGTACTTC. With all but the CDR3 taken from the reference TRBV28 and TRBJ2-7 genes, the full variable domain is: DVKVTQSSRYLVKRTGEKVFLECVQDMDHENMFWYRQDPGLGLRLIYFSYDVKMKEKGDIPEGYSVSREKKERFSLILESASTNQTSMYLCASRHREGEQYFGPGTRLTVT.